Following are 13 T cell receptor beta chains from one sample sequenced in a study of blood T cell repertoires in COVID-19. Sequencing was performed with immunoSEQ multiplex PCR; in TCRdb, only in-frame clones are kept and a portion is missing. This sample carries nearly 350,000 clones, about 87% of them seen once, and the ten largest clones take about 6.3%. Sequences were obtained from peripheral blood. These TCRs come from a woman between 50 and 59 years old with COVID-19, enrolled during active disease.

The DNA for the CDR3 is TGTGCCTGGAACCCGGGGTGGGGGCTTCGGGAAAAACTGTTTTTT. Encoded protein: CAWNPGWGLREKLFF. V usage is TRBV30 and J usage is TRBJ1-4; possible D gene TRBD1, 6 bases. The germline CDR1 and CDR2 sequences are GTSNPN and SVGIG (reference sequence). This CDR3 contains 15 residues. V lost 4 bases and J lost 8, with 20 bases in between.

The rearrangement uses TRBV7-9 and TRBJ1-5, with D maybe TRBD1 (5 bases). The CDR3 consists of 17 residues. The ends were cut back, 5 bases at V and 0 bases at J, with 17 bases in the middle. Germline CDR1 and CDR2: SEHNR and FQNEAQ (reference sequence). CDR3 nucleotide sequence: TGTGCCAGCAGCCCCGGCGGGGGTCTATATAGCAATCAGCCCCAGCATTTT. This encodes CASSPGGGLYSNQPQHF.

V is TRBV19 and J is TRBJ1-1; 8 bases match TRBD1. CDR1 is LNHDA and CDR2 is SQIVND in the germline V gene (reference sequence). J was trimmed by 1 base and V by 3 bases; bases with no gene match: 4. The CDR3 runs 15 residues. The CDR3 nucleotides read TGTGCCAGTAGTATGACAGGGGCCTCGAACACTGAAGCTTTCTTT. It yields the protein CASSMTGASNTEAFF.

The CDR3 nucleotides read TGTGCCACCAGCAGGGCCGGGACAGGGAATCAGCCCCAGCATTTT. Encoded protein: CATSRAGTGNQPQHF. The chain joins TRBV15 to TRBJ1-5; TRBD1 matches at 9 bases. The V segment lost 3 bases and the J segment 4 bases; nucleotides outside the gene matches: 4. The CDR3 sequence is 15 residues long. CDR1 is LNHNV and CDR2 is YYDKDF in the germline V gene (reference sequence).

V is TRBV4-2 and J is TRBJ2-7; tentatively, D is TRBD2 (6 bases). The CDR3 totals 15 residues. Germline values: CDR1 LGHNA, CDR2 YNFKEQ. The V end was cut by 0 bases, the J end by 4 bases, with 13 bases between. CDR3 nucleotides: TGTGCCAGCAGCCAAGACGGCGGGGTTACGTACGAGCAGTACTTC. Its translation: CASSQDGGVTYEQYF.

A single count supports this clone. The chain uses TRBV5-8 and TRBJ1-5; possibly TRBD1 for D (6 bases). CDR1 and CDR2 (germline): SGHTS, YDEGEE. This CDR3 has 14 residues. V was cut by 1 base and J by 3 bases, with 8 bases left in between. This CDR3 reads CASSLSGVNQPQHF. The DNA for the CDR3 is TGTGCCAGCAGCTTGTCAGGGGTCAATCAGCCCCAGCATTTT.

The rearrangement joins TRBV6-1 to TRBJ1-1; 11 nucleotides match TRBD1. Germline V gene sequence: CDR1 MNHNS, CDR2 SASEGT. J lost 5 bases, V lost 3 bases, and 5 bases had no gene match. CDR3 length: 15 residues. The CDR3 region has the DNA TGTGCCAGCAGTGATCGGGACAGGGGGAGGACTGAAGCTTTCTTT. Amino acid sequence: CASSDRDRGRTEAFF.

This chain connects TRBV7-9 to TRBJ1-2, with 8 bases identical to TRBD1. The CDR3 length is 15 residues. Germline CDR1 and CDR2: SEHNR and FQNEAQ (reference sequence). The trim removed 2 bases at V and 4 bases at J, leaving 6 bases unmatched. The CDR3 sequence is CASSLNEGTGYGYTF. The CDR3 nucleotides read TGTGCCAGCAGCTTAAATGAGGGGACAGGCTATGGCTACACCTTC. Based on the CDR3 plus reference TRBV7-9 and TRBJ1-2, the full variable domain is DTGVSQNPRHKITKRGQNVTFRCDPISEHNRLYWYRQTLGQGPEFLTYFQNEAQLEKSRLLSDRFSAERPKGSFSTLEIQRTEQGDSAMYLCASSLNEGTGYGYTFGSGTRLTVV.

The rearrangement joins TRBV19 to TRBJ2-4, with 12 bases identical to TRBD2. Germline V gene sequence: CDR1 LNHDA, CDR2 SQIVND (reference sequence). This CDR3 is built from 13 residues. V was pared by 6 bases and J by 7 bases, with 1 base of the junction left unmatched. CDR3: CASSLAGGNIQYF. The CDR3 nucleotides are TGTGCCAGTAGCCTAGCGGGAGGGAACATTCAGTACTTC. The full variable domain, with the rest looked up from reference TRBV19 and TRBJ2-4, is DGGITQSPKYLFRKEGQNVTLSCEQNLNHDAMYWYRQDPGQGLRLIYYSQIVNDFQKGDIAEGYSVSREKKESFPLTVTSAQKNPTAFYLCASSLAGGNIQYFGAGTRLSVL.

The rearrangement uses TRBV9 and TRBJ2-5, with D tentatively TRBD2 (6 bases). Germline CDR1 SGDLS, CDR2 YYNGEE. V dropped 5 bases and J dropped 4 bases, with 15 bases sitting between them. This CDR3 region has 14 residues. The CDR3 DNA follows: TGTGCCAGCAGTGAAAAAGGGACTTCAGAGACCCAGTACTTC. It codes for CASSEKGTSETQYF.

The V call is TRBV19, the J call TRBJ2-3; TRBD2 aligns across 7 bases. The CDR3 has 16 amino acids. Germline V gene data show CDR1 as LNHDA and CDR2 as SQIVND (reference sequence). The V and J ends lost 2 bases and 2 bases, in that order; junction bases with no gene match: 7. In nucleotides, the CDR3 is TGTGCCAGTAGTATATATGGCGGGAGATACACAGATACGCAGTATTTT. This encodes CASSIYGGRYTDTQYF.

This clone was picked up one time. The V gene is TRBV5-4, the J gene TRBJ2-7; tentatively, D is TRBD1 (6 bases). This CDR3 has 15 residues. CDR1 is SGHNT and CDR2 is YYREEE in the germline V gene (reference sequence). Trimming stripped 3 bases from V and 0 bases from J, with 13 bases between. Written as DNA, the CDR3 is TGTGCCAGCAGCTCCGCAATCAGGGGCTCCTACGAGCAGTACTTC. This sequence encodes CASSSAIRGSYEQYF.

The V and J genes are TRBV27 and TRBJ2-1; D gene unclear. The V end was cut by 5 bases, the J end by 0 bases, with 8 bases between. Germline lookup yields CDR1 MNHEY and CDR2 SMNVEV (reference sequence). The CDR3 covers 14 residues. In DNA form, the CDR3 reads TGTGCCAGCAGTCGAACGGTCTCCTACAATGAGCAGTTCTTC. This sequence encodes CASSRTVSYNEQFF.